The rows below give T cell receptor beta chains drawn from one sample of a study of blood T cell repertoires in COVID-19. TCRdb's table, derived via immunoSEQ multiplex PCR, lists solely in-frame clones and lacks some. The sample yields about 42,000 clones, roughly nine tenths seen once. The sequencing sample was made of peripheral blood. The receptors derive from a man aged 50-60 years with active COVID-19. The CDR3 runs from the conserved cysteine through the conserved F or W. D genes are given only for firm matches. The listing skips clone size in some rows; elsewhere it reads once, few, many or a size class.

D | size | J | V | CDR3 | DNA
TRBD2 | - | TRBJ2-3 | TRBV18 | CASSPSGTNTDTQYF | TGTGCCAGCTCACCTTCCGGGACTAACACAGATACGCAGTATTTT
TRBD2 | - | TRBJ2-2 | TRBV7-3 | CASSPSLGTSGTGELFF | TGTGCCAGCAGCCCATCCCTTGGGACTAGCGGCACCGGGGAGCTGTTTTTT
TRBD2 | - | TRBJ2-3 | TRBV2 | CASTSGSTQYF | TGTGCCAGTACTAGCGGGAGTACGCAGTATTTT
TRBD2 | - | TRBJ2-1 | TRBV18 | CASSPGIAGGPGNEQFF | TGTGCCAGCTCACCAGGAATAGCGGGAGGTCCTGGCAATGAGCAGTTCTTC
TRBD1 | - | TRBJ1-1 | TRBV9 | CASAASTGGTNTEAFF | TGTGCCAGCGCTGCGTCGACAGGGGGGACGAACACTGAAGCTTTCTTT
- | - | TRBJ1-1 | TRBV5-6 | CASSTTSGPGVKAFF | TGTGCCAGCAGCACGACCTCGGGACCGGGGGTGAAAGCTTTCTTT
- | - | TRBJ2-7 | TRBV5-1 | CASSIDRYGSYEQYF | TGCGCCAGCAGCATTGACAGATATGGCTCCTACGAGCAGTACTTC
- | - | TRBJ1-4 | TRBV20-1 | CSAQSGEKLFF | TGCAGTGCACAGTCGGGGGAAAAACTGTTTTTT
- | - | TRBJ1-4 | TRBV3-1/TRBV3-2 | CASSQAPESEKLFF | TGTGCCAGCAGCCAAGCCCCCGAGTCTGAAAAACTGTTTTTT
- | - | TRBJ1-1 | TRBV21-1 | CASSNTGVRNTEAFF | TGTGCCAGCAGCAATACAGGGGTGCGGAACACTGAAGCTTTCTTT
TRBD2 | - | TRBJ2-1 | TRBV27 | CASSSLLAGGPNEQFF | TGTGCCAGCAGTTCCCTACTAGCGGGAGGGCCAAATGAGCAGTTCTTC
- | - | TRBJ2-5 | TRBV28 | CASSSQIPTSQETQYF | TGTGCCAGCAGTTCTCAAATCCCGACAAGTCAGGAGACCCAGTACTTC
- | - | TRBJ2-7 | TRBV28 | CASSLTLRAGAVEQYF | TGTGCCAGCAGTTTAACCCTTCGCGCGGGGGCGGTCGAGCAGTACTTC
- | - | TRBJ2-1 | TRBV9 | CASSARPGLSGNEQFF | TGTGCCAGCAGCGCCAGGCCGGGGTTATCGGGCAATGAGCAGTTCTTC
TRBD2 | - | TRBJ2-3 | TRBV9 | CASSSGLAGSTDTQYF | TGTGCCAGCAGCTCGGGACTAGCGGGGAGCACAGATACGCAGTATTTT
- | - | TRBJ1-1 | TRBV28 | CASYRGVNTEAFF | TGTGCCAGCTACCGGGGAGTGAACACTGAAGCTTTCTTT
TRBD2 | - | TRBJ2-3 | TRBV28 | CASSPSSGRGTDTQYF | TGTGCCAGCAGCCCGAGTAGCGGGAGGGGCACAGATACGCAGTATTTT
TRBD2 | - | TRBJ2-3 | TRBV6-4 | CASSAVGGSTDTQYF | TGTGCCAGCAGTGCAGTCGGGGGGAGCACAGATACGCAGTATTTT
- | - | TRBJ2-4 | TRBV30 | CAWSVWGVANIQYF | TGTGCCTGGAGTGTATGGGGAGTAGCAAACATTCAGTACTTC
- | - | TRBJ1-4 | TRBV18 | CASSSGLNEKLFF | TGTGCCAGCTCATCTGGACTTAATGAAAAACTGTTTTTT
- | - | TRBJ1-5 | TRBV20-1 | CSASSGGRVIQPQHF | TGCAGTGCTAGTTCCGGAGGGCGGGTAATACAGCCCCAGCATTTT
TRBD2 | - | TRBJ2-1 | TRBV7-3 | CASSLLAGSYEQFF | TGTGCCAGCAGCTTGTTAGCGGGAAGCTATGAGCAGTTCTTC
TRBD1 | - | TRBJ1-2 | TRBV24-1 | CATSDTDRPYGYTF | TGTGCCACCAGTGATACGGACAGGCCTTATGGCTACACCTTC
TRBD1 | - | TRBJ1-6 | TRBV28 | CASSFGQGSYNSPLHF | TGTGCCAGCAGTTTCGGACAGGGCTCCTATAATTCACCCCTCCACTTT
- | - | TRBJ1-5 | TRBV7-9 | CASSFSSGNQPQHF | TGTGCCAGCAGCTTCAGTTCAGGAAATCAGCCCCAGCATTTT
- | - | TRBJ1-1 | TRBV6-5 | CASSSGFGNTEAFF | TGTGCCAGCTCCTCCGGGTTTGGGAACACTGAAGCTTTCTTT
TRBD2 | - | TRBJ2-5 | TRBV6-1 | CASSEGRAGGAKTQYF | TGTGCCAGCAGTGAGGGAAGAGCGGGAGGGGCCAAGACCCAGTACTTC
TRBD2 | - | TRBJ2-7 | TRBV9 | CASSVIPAGVEQYF | TGTGCCAGCAGCGTAATCCCGGCGGGGGTAGAGCAGTACTTC
- | once | TRBJ1-1 | TRBV7-9 | CASSLEGGTEAFF | TGTGCCAGCAGCTTAGAAGGGGGTACTGAAGCTTTCTTT
TRBD1 | - | TRBJ1-2 | TRBV29-1 | CSVYGGQGNYGYTF | TGCAGCGTTTATGGGGGACAGGGCAACTATGGCTACACCTTC
TRBD2 | - | TRBJ2-1 | TRBV5-1 | CASTLDGGGPGEQFF | TGCGCCAGCACCCTGGACGGGGGAGGGCCGGGTGAGCAGTTCTTC
- | - | TRBJ1-5 | TRBV28 | CASSSPGGFEPQHF | TGTGCCAGCAGTTCCCCCGGAGGGTTTGAGCCCCAGCATTTT
TRBD2 | - | TRBJ2-7 | TRBV4-1 | CASSQETSGRALSYEQYF | TGCGCCAGCAGCCAAGAGACTAGCGGGAGGGCCTTATCCTACGAGCAGTACTTC
TRBD1 | - | TRBJ2-1 | TRBV5-1 | CASSVGQGRYNEQFF | TGCGCCAGCAGCGTGGGACAGGGGCGCTACAATGAGCAGTTCTTC
- | - | TRBJ1-2 | TRBV28 | CASSLSPGVGNYGYTF | TGTGCCAGCAGTTTATCCCCAGGGGTGGGTAACTATGGCTACACCTTC
- | - | TRBJ2-7 | TRBV18 | CASSTDKRYEQYF | TGTGCCAGCTCAACGGACAAGAGATACGAGCAGTACTTC
TRBD1 | - | TRBJ1-4 | TRBV10-3 | CASRDSSNEKLFF | TGTGCCAGCCGGGACAGCTCTAATGAAAAACTGTTTTTT
TRBD1 | - | TRBJ1-1 | TRBV11-2 | CASSFTGTENTEAFF | TGTGCCAGCAGCTTCACCGGGACAGAGAACACTGAAGCTTTCTTT
- | few | TRBJ1-3 | TRBV27 | CASSDMAAGNTIYF | TGTGCCAGCAGTGACATGGCTGCTGGAAACACCATATATTTT
- | - | TRBJ2-1 | TRBV10-2 | CASSFSRELGEQFF | TGCGCCAGCAGCTTTTCGAGGGAGTTGGGTGAGCAGTTCTTC
- | once | TRBJ1-5 | TRBV7-8 | CASSFGQYNQPQHF | TGTGCCAGCAGCTTCGGACAGTACAATCAGCCCCAGCATTTT
TRBD2 | - | TRBJ2-7 | TRBV10-2 | CASSSGTSGSYEQYF | TGCGCCAGCAGTTCCGGGACTAGCGGTTCCTACGAGCAGTACTTC
TRBD1 | - | TRBJ1-1 | TRBV6-4 | CASSVDREGTEAFF | TGTGCCAGCAGTGTGGACAGGGAGGGGACTGAAGCTTTCTTT